This entry describes one T cell receptor beta chain. Its antigen is still unknown. This record comes from a study of Ad26.COV2.S vaccination and SARS-CoV-2 variants. In the study overall: Ad26.COV2.S, an intramuscular injection, was given once or twice 56 days apart.

As for treatment: about 20 received Ad26.COV2.S at low or high dose, single or two shots; roughly 5 received placebo; per-sample allocation not given. Day 63 following the first vaccine or placebo injection was when the samples were taken. From germline, CDR1 is LGHNA and CDR2 YSLEER. The ends were cut back, 1 base at V and 1 base at J, with 11 bases in the middle. The CDR3 runs to 15 residues. Study-level points and caveats: Spike-specific responses of CD8+ and CD4+ T cells were reported to display substantial breadth after vaccination. Total T cell responses may have been underestimated by the TCR breadth and depth analyses.

Only in-frame clones appear in the TCRdb table, and some are missing; sequencing was by immunoSEQ multiplex PCR. This table holds a few hundred thousand clones, around nine tenths found once. Source: peripheral blood, taken in a trial of Ad26.COV2.S vaccine versus placebo. The V and J genes are TRBV4-3 and TRBJ2-7; the D is unclear. The receptor comes from a person between 18 and 65 years old who received the Ad26.COV2.S COVID-19 vaccine or a placebo. The CDR3 region has the DNA TGCGCCAGCAGCCAAGTGCTCGACCCGTCCTACGAGCAGTACTTC. Encoded protein: CASSQVLDPSYEQYF.